Following are 32 T cell receptor beta chains from one sample sequenced in a study of T cells after posttransplantation cyclophosphamide. Cyclophosphamide on days +3 and +4 followed busulfan-fludarabine conditioning and a marrow graft. The assay was immunoSEQ multiplex PCR, and TCRdb's table has in-frame clones only and misses some. This repertoire holds fewer than 12,000 clones, and none appear only once. The sample in question was PBMCs, obtained after allogeneic stem cell transplant with posttransplant cyclophosphamide. The receptors were gathered from a female patient in her thirties or forties who received an allogeneic stem cell transplant from a related donor, was CMV-positive, and had no GVHD. Some T cells may have originated in the graft donor.

This clone has a count of ten or more. V usage is TRBV19 and J usage is TRBJ2-7, with TRBD2 matching over 8 bases. Germline CDR1 LNHDA, CDR2 SQIVND (reference sequence). The CDR3 totals 13 residues. Trimming removed 4 bases from V and 5 bases from J; junction bases left unmatched: 4. CDR3 loop: CASSSGRFNEQYF. CDR3 DNA sequence: TGTGCCAGTAGTAGCGGGAGGTTCAACGAGCAGTACTTC.

Many counts were recorded for this clone. The gene calls are TRBV29-1 and TRBJ1-2; 11 bases fit TRBD1. From germline, CDR1 is SQVTM and CDR2 ANQGSEA. V dropped 6 bases and J dropped 4; count of bases not matched to a gene: 4. CDR3 length: 13 amino acids. The CDR3 spells CSVGTGGSYGYTF. The DNA of the CDR3 is TGCAGCGTGGGGACAGGGGGATCCTATGGCTACACCTTC.

This clone occurred many times. The CDR3 is CASSVASGRGNEQFF. CDR3 nucleotides: TGTGCCAGCAGCGTAGCTAGCGGGAGAGGAAATGAGCAGTTCTTC. V gene TRBV9 combines with J gene TRBJ2-1; 10 nucleotides match TRBD2. V lost 0 bases, J lost 7 bases, and 4 bases stayed unmatched. This CDR3 spans 15 amino acids. In germline, CDR1 is SGDLS, CDR2 YYNGEE.

Many counts were recorded for this clone. The rearrangement joins TRBV6-1 to TRBJ1-2, with 8 bases that match TRBD1. Germline V gene data show CDR1 as MNHNS and CDR2 as SASEGT. The length of the CDR3 is 13 residues. After removal of 4 bases from V and 8 bases from J, the junction contained 6 bases not matched to a gene. The chain's CDR3 is CASSVTGGRGYTF. The CDR3 DNA is TGTGCCAGCAGTGTCACAGGGGGAAGAGGCTACACCTTC.

This clone was seen many times. The J gene is TRBJ1-4, the V gene TRBV5-1; 9 bases map to TRBD1. The germline CDR1 and CDR2 sequences are SGHRS and YFSETQ. Trimming at V came to 4 bases and at J to 8 bases, leaving 12 bases not matched to a gene. The CDR3 runs 16 residues. The CDR3 region is CASSALGGTGREKLFF. The CDR3 DNA sequence: TGCGCCAGCAGCGCCCTAGGGGGGACAGGGAGGGAAAAACTGTTTTTT.

The table lists this clone with many counts. V and J are TRBV9 and TRBJ2-2; 9 bases map to TRBD1. The V and J ends lost 3 bases and 1 base, in that order; junction bases with no gene match: 10. CDR1 and CDR2 (germline): SGDLS, YYNGEE. This CDR3 region has 18 residues. The CDR3 bases are TGTGCCAGCAGCGCCACCAGCTACAGGGGGCTGAACACCGGGGAGCTGTTTTTT. Translation: CASSATSYRGLNTGELFF.

This clone was seen repeatedly, ten times or more. The sample carries other DNA sequences with the same CDR3. The V call is TRBV15, the J call TRBJ2-5; D is unresolved. CDR3 length: 12 residues. The V end lost 2 bases, the J end lost 5 bases, and 6 bases lay between the germline ends. Germline V gene data show CDR1 as LNHNV and CDR2 as YYDKDF (reference sequence). CDR3 in DNA: TGTGCCACCAGCAGAACCGGGGAGACCCAGTACTTC. Encoded protein: CATSRTGETQYF.

This clone was counted many times. The chain combines TRBV10-3 with TRBJ2-3; maybe TRBD1 (5 bases). The CDR3 loop spans 20 amino acids. V lost 0 bases to trimming and J lost 0 bases, with 22 bases between them. CDR1 ENHRY and CDR2 SYGVKD come from the germline V gene. CDR3 in amino acids: CAISESKGVFQHPSTDTQYF. As DNA, the CDR3 is TGTGCCATCAGTGAGTCGAAAGGGGTGTTTCAACACCCTAGCACAGATACGCAGTATTTT.

In its sample, this clone was seen many times. This rearrangement joins TRBV5-6 to TRBJ1-4; TRBD1 matches at 7 bases. The CDR3 covers 15 residues. V shed 4 bases and J 3 bases; nucleotides not matched to a gene: 6. Germline CDR1 and CDR2: SGHDT and YYEEEE. The CDR3 is CASSGNRGANEKLFF. The CDR3, as DNA: TGTGCCAGCAGCGGCAACAGGGGAGCTAATGAAAAACTGTTTTTT.

This clone has ten or more counts. The chain uses TRBV9 and TRBJ2-2; 12 nucleotides align to TRBD2. Germline lookup yields CDR1 SGDLS and CDR2 YYNGEE. CDR3 length: 16 amino acids. With 0 bases clipped from V and 4 bases from J, the junction kept 1 base outside the gene matches. This chain's CDR3 is CASSVEGLAGTGELFF. CDR3 sequence (DNA): TGTGCCAGCAGCGTAGAGGGACTAGCGGGCACCGGGGAGCTGTTTTTT. The whole variable domain, filled in from reference TRBV9 and TRBJ2-2, reads DSGVTQTPKHLITATGQRVTLRCSPRSGDLSVYWYQQSLDQGLQFLIQYYNGEERAKGNILERFSAQQFPDLHSELNLSSLELGDSALYFCASSVEGLAGTGELFFGEGSRLTVL.

This clone was found many times. The rearrangement uses TRBV6-1 and TRBJ2-1, with D tentatively TRBD1 (6 bases). There are 15 residues in the CDR3. V was shortened by 7 bases and J by 0 bases, with 13 bases between the two germline ends. Per germline, CDR1 MNHNS and CDR2 SASEGT. DNA of the CDR3: TGTGCCAGCAACGGTGACAGGTACTCCTACAATGAGCAGTTCTTC. It encodes CASNGDRYSYNEQFF.

This clone was recorded many times. The rearrangement links TRBV19 to TRBJ2-7; 8 positions match TRBD1. The V gene's germline CDR1 is LNHDA and CDR2 SQIVND (reference sequence). This CDR3 spans 15 amino acids. Germline trimming cut 3 bases from V and 3 bases from J; bases unmatched to any gene: 7. The CDR3 DNA is TGTGCCAGTAGTATGGCCGGGACAGGATTCTACGAGCAGTACTTC. Amino acids: CASSMAGTGFYEQYF. The whole variable domain, remainder taken from reference TRBV19 and TRBJ2-7, is DGGITQSPKYLFRKEGQNVTLSCEQNLNHDAMYWYRQDPGQGLRLIYYSQIVNDFQKGDIAEGYSVSREKKESFPLTVTSAQKNPTAFYLCASSMAGTGFYEQYFGPGTRLTVT.

This clone was seen at least ten times. The chain carries TRBV15 and TRBJ2-3, with 7 bases fitting TRBD2. The CDR3 runs 15 residues. J was trimmed by 2 bases and V by 2 bases; bases with no gene match: 4. Germline lookup yields CDR1 LNHNV and CDR2 YYDKDF (reference sequence). CDR3 nucleotides: TGTGCCACCAGCAGACTAGCGGCAAACACAGATACGCAGTATTTT. Protein sequence: CATSRLAANTDTQYF.

The genes are TRBV6-6 and TRBJ2-1; tentatively, D is TRBD1 (6 bases). Germline CDR1 and CDR2: MNHNY and SVGAGI (reference sequence). Trimming removed 5 bases at V and 8 bases at J, with 19 bases between. The CDR3 has 15 amino acids. CDR3 sequence: CASSQQTGSRDEQFF. As DNA, the CDR3 is TGTGCCAGCAGTCAACAGACAGGAAGCAGGGATGAGCAGTTCTTC.

At least ten counts were recorded for this clone. This chain connects TRBV7-6 to TRBJ2-2, with D uncertain. Trimming left V 0 bases short and J 7 bases short, with 9 bases between. Looked up from germline, CDR1 is SGHVS and CDR2 is FNYEAQ. This CDR3 has 14 amino acids. The CDR3 DNA reads as TGTGCCAGCAGCTTAGCGCTAGAAGGCGGGGAGCTGTTTTTT. It encodes CASSLALEGGELFF.

This clone was observed many times. The V and J genes are TRBV10-3 and TRBJ2-3; 10 nucleotides agree with TRBD1. Germline V gene lookup returns CDR1 ENHRY and CDR2 SYGVKD. Losses at the gene ends were 6 bases for V and 7 bases for J; bases not matched to a gene: 1. The CDR3 length is 12 residues. This CDR3 is CAISDRGHTQYF. CDR3 nucleotide sequence: TGTGCCATCAGCGACAGGGGGCATACGCAGTATTTT.

This clone has a handful of counts. V is TRBV27 and J is TRBJ1-6; D is possibly TRBD1 (5 bases). This CDR3 has 14 residues. Per the germline V gene, CDR1 is MNHEY and CDR2 is SMNVEV (reference sequence). V lost 7 bases, J lost 0 bases, and 7 bases lay in between. The CDR3 nucleotides read TGTGCCAGCACCGGGGGCTCCTATAATTCACCCCTCCACTTT. This sequence encodes CASTGGSYNSPLHF.

This clone has a count of ten or more. This chain joins TRBV7-3 and TRBJ2-5; 8 bases agree with TRBD1. V lost 6 bases to trimming and J lost 2 bases; unmatched junction nucleotides: 5. CDR1 is SGHTA and CDR2 is FQGTGA in the germline V gene. This CDR3 comprises 14 residues. Written as DNA, the CDR3 is TGTGCCAGCAGTTTAGGACAGGGACAAGAGACCCAGTACTTC. This sequence encodes CASSLGQGQETQYF. Full variable domain (rest looked up from reference TRBV7-3 and TRBJ2-5): GAGVSQTPSNKVTEKGKYVELRCDPISGHTALYWYRQSLGQGPEFLIYFQGTGAADDSGLPNDRFFAVRPEGSVSTLKIQRTERGDSAVYLCASSLGQGQETQYFGPGTRLLVL.

Many counts were recorded for this clone. The gene calls are TRBV11-3 and TRBJ2-1; D perhaps matches TRBD2 (5 bases). CDR1 and CDR2 from the germline V gene are SGHNT and YENEEA. Trimming removed 2 bases at V and 1 base at J, with 9 bases between. The CDR3 length is 15 residues. DNA of the CDR3: TGTGCCAGCAGCTTACTTCGCGGGTCCTACAATGAGCAGTTCTTC. Translating gives CASSLLRGSYNEQFF.

This clone is medium-sized (0.01 to 0.1%). The V and J genes are TRBV7-2 and TRBJ2-7; TRBD2 matches 7 bases. V gave up 3 bases and J gave up 0 bases; unmatched junction bases: 5. The CDR3 runs 15 residues. Germline V gives CDR1 SGHTA, CDR2 FQGNSA. The CDR3 region is CASSLLAESSYEQYF. The CDR3 DNA follows: TGTGCCAGCAGCTTGCTAGCGGAAAGCTCCTACGAGCAGTACTTC.

This clone was detected many times. J is TRBJ2-7 and V is TRBV28; 8 bases fit TRBD1. The germline V gene encodes CDR1 MDHEN and CDR2 SYDVKM. The CDR3 loop spans 16 amino acids. V lost 6 bases to trimming and J lost 2 bases; unmatched junction nucleotides: 12. CDR3 in DNA: TGTGCCAGCAGATCTATGCGGTTGACAGGGGCCTACGAGCAGTACTTC. Protein product: CASRSMRLTGAYEQYF.

This clone was seen many times. The chain has TRBV14 and TRBJ2-5, with 7 positions matching TRBD1. V shed 4 bases, J shed 0 bases, and the junction held 5 bases outside the gene matches. The CDR3 contains 15 residues. The germline V gene has CDR1 SGHDN and CDR2 FVKESK. CDR3 protein: CASSPGTVYQETQYF. The CDR3 region has the DNA TGTGCCAGCAGCCCCGGGACAGTATACCAAGAGACCCAGTACTTC.

This clone was detected ten times or more. This chain connects TRBV5-5 to TRBJ2-5, with D possibly matching TRBD1 (5 bases). In germline, CDR1 is SGHKS, CDR2 YYEKEE (reference sequence). This CDR3 region has 13 residues. The V and J ends lost 4 bases and 5 bases respectively, with 12 bases between them. CDR3 nucleotide sequence: TGTGCCAGCAGCCCAAGGGCAGGGGAGACCCAGTACTTC. Translating it yields CASSPRAGETQYF.

Many counts were recorded for this clone. This chain connects TRBV10-1 to TRBJ2-7, with TRBD2 identical over 10 bases. CDR3 length equals 16 residues. V was pared by 6 bases and J by 3 bases, with 11 bases of the junction left unmatched. In germline, CDR1 is WNHNN, CDR2 SYGVQD (reference sequence). The CDR3 nucleotides read TGCGCCAGCAGCCCGGGGTCTAGCGGGGGTATCTACGAGCAGTACTTC. It encodes CASSPGSSGGIYEQYF.

This clone was detected many times. This chain uses TRBV10-3 with TRBJ2-3; weak D call: TRBD1 (6 bases). The germline V gene encodes CDR1 ENHRY and CDR2 SYGVKD. Trimming shortened V by 0 bases and J by 6 bases, and 13 bases separated the two germline ends. The length of the CDR3 is 15 residues. The CDR3 loop is CAISESTGSGDTQYF. The CDR3 bases are TGTGCCATCAGTGAGTCCACAGGGTCAGGGGATACGCAGTATTTT.

This clone was found many times. This chain links TRBV10-3 with TRBJ2-2, with 9 positions matching TRBD2. This CDR3 has 17 residues. CDR1 ENHRY and CDR2 SYGVKD come from the germline V gene. V shed 0 bases, J shed 5 bases, and the junction held 7 bases outside the gene matches. The DNA for the CDR3 is TGTGCCATCAGTGAGTCTCGAGCGGGGGGAAAGACCGGGGAGCTGTTTTTT. It specifies CAISESRAGGKTGELFF.

Of note for this clone: A read error is possible here, since a much larger clone lies one base away. The chain links TRBV27 to TRBJ2-3; 12 positions agree with TRBD2. This CDR3 has 17 residues. Per germline, CDR1 MNHEY and CDR2 SMNVEV (reference sequence). The CDR3 DNA sequence: TGTGCCGGCAGTTACCTGTCACGGGGTCTAGCGGGGGGGCAACGGTATTTT. This sequence encodes CAGSYLSRGLAGGQRYF.

This clone was seen ten or more times. This sequence joins TRBV30 and TRBJ2-1, with D possibly being TRBD2 (6 bases). Germline values: CDR1 GTSNPN, CDR2 SVGIG (reference sequence). The ends were cut back, 2 bases at V and 7 bases at J, with 15 bases in the middle. The CDR3 runs 14 residues. CDR3: CAWSRDSVENEQFF. For the CDR3, the DNA is TGTGCCTGGAGTCGGGACTCGGTGGAGAATGAGCAGTTCTTC.

This clone appeared many times. The rearrangement links TRBV28 to TRBJ2-3; tentatively, D is TRBD2 (6 bases). CDR3 length equals 16 residues. Germline V gene lookup returns CDR1 MDHEN and CDR2 SYDVKM. V gave up 6 bases and J gave up 2 bases, with 18 bases separating them. CDR3 DNA: TGTGCCAGCAGGACCTCCGGGGGACCCTACACAGATACGCAGTATTTT. Encoded protein: CASRTSGGPYTDTQYF.

The sample holds many counts of this clone. The genes are TRBV21-1 and TRBJ2-7; TRBD1 is the table's D call and was not checked against the DNA. TRBV21-1 is designated a pseudogene. This CDR3 spans 16 amino acids. CDR3 residues: CASSALNRGLPGEQYF. In DNA, the CDR3 is TGTGCCAGCAGCGCCTTGAACAGGGGGCTTCCGGGGGAGCAGTACTTC.

This clone was found many times. Written as DNA, the CDR3 is TGCGCCAGCAGCTTGGAACAGGGGGCTCAGCCCCAGCATTTT. Translation gives CASSLEQGAQPQHF. This chain links TRBV5-1 with TRBJ1-5, with 9 nucleotides matching TRBD1. V lost 0 bases, J lost 6 bases, and 1 base stayed unmatched. The CDR3 sequence is 14 residues long. Per the germline V gene, CDR1 is SGHRS and CDR2 is YFSETQ.

This clone was observed many times. The gene calls are TRBV2 and TRBJ2-5, with 8 nucleotides matching TRBD1. The CDR3 has 15 residues. Germline V gene data show CDR1 as SNHLY and CDR2 as FYNNEI. V lost 1 base and J lost 2; bases outside the gene matches: 3. CDR3 sequence reads: CASSEGGQGQETQYF. The CDR3 coding sequence is TGTGCCAGCAGTGAAGGCGGACAGGGACAAGAGACCCAGTACTTC.